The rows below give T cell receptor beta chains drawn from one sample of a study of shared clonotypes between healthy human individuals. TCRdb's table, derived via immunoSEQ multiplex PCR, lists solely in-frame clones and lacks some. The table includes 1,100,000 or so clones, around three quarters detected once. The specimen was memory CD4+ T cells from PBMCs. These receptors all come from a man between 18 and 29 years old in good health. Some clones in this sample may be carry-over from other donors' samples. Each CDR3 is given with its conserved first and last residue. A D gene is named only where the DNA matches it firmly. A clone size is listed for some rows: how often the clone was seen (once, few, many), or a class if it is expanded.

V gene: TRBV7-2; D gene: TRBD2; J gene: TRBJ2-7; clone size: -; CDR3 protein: CASSLRAAGGYEQYF; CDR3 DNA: TGTGCCAGCAGCCTTAGGGCAGCGGGAGGCTACGAGCAGTACTTC
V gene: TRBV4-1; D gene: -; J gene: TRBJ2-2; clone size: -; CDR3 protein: CASSQDLERTNTGELFF; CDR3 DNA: TGCGCCAGCAGCCAAGATCTGGAGCGAACGAACACCGGGGAGCTGTTTTTT
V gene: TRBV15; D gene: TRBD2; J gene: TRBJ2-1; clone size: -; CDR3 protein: CATSRGGGGNYNEQFF; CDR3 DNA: TGTGCCACCAGCAGAGGTGGGGGGGGAAACTACAATGAGCAGTTCTTC
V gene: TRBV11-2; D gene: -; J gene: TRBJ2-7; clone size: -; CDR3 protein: CASSTWDTRYEQYF; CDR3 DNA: TGTGCCAGCAGCACGTGGGACACTCGGTACGAGCAGTACTTC
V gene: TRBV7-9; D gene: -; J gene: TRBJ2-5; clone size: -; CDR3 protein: CASSPGIGETQYF; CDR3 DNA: TGTGCCAGCAGCCCGGGGATCGGGGAGACCCAGTACTTC
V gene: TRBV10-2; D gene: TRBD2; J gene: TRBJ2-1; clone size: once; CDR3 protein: CASRFRLAGEGEQFF; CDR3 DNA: TGCGCCAGCAGATTCAGACTAGCGGGAGAAGGTGAGCAGTTCTTC
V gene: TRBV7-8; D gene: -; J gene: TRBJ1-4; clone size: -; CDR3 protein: CASSLEEGNEKLFF; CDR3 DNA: TGTGCCAGCAGCTTAGAGGAAGGGAATGAAAAACTGTTTTTT
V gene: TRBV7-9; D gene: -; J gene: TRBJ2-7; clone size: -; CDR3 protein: CASSLGGTYEQYF; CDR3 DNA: TGTGCCAGCAGCTTAGGCGGGACCTACGAGCAGTACTTC
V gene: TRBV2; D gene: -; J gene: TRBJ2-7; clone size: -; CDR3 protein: CASSQGPSGEQYF; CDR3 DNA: TGTGCCAGCAGTCAGGGACCTAGTGGGGAGCAGTACTTC
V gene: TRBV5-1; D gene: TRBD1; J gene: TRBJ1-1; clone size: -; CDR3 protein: CASSPDRGLEAFF; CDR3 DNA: TGCGCCAGCAGCCCCGACAGGGGCCTTGAAGCTTTCTTT
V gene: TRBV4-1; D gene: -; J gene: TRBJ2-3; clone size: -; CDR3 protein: CASSQDLWVRRDTQYF; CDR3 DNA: TGCGCCAGCAGCCAAGATCTTTGGGTGAGACGAGATACGCAGTATTTT
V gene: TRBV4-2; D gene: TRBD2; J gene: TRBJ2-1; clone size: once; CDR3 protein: CASSQMPGSGRDNEQFF; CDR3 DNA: TGTGCCAGCAGCCAAATGCCTGGTAGCGGGAGGGACAATGAGCAGTTCTTC
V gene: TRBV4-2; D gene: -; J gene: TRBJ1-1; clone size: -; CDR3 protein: CASTRDGHANPTEAFF; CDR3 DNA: TGTGCCAGCACCAGAGACGGTCACGCTAACCCCACTGAAGCTTTCTTT
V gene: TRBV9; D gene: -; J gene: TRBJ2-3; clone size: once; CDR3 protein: CASSVALTDTQYF; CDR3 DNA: TGTGCCAGCAGCGTAGCCCTCACAGATACGCAGTATTTT
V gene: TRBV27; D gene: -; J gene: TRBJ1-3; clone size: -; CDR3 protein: CASRAGGSGNTIYF; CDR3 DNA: TGTGCCAGCAGGGCCGGGGGCTCTGGAAACACCATATATTTT